This T cell receptor beta chain is from a study of T cells in localized non-small cell lung cancer. Method: immunoSEQ multiplex PCR; TCRdb's copy keeps in-frame clones and lacks some. Seen here are 15,000 to 19,000 clones, around 87% observed once, and the top ten hold under 35%. CDR3 length: 17 residues. V lost 3 bases to trimming and J lost 1 base; unmatched junction nucleotides: 8. CDR1 SGHNT and CDR2 YYREEE come from the germline V gene (reference sequence). The chain joins TRBV5-4 to TRBJ2-7; 12 bases match TRBD2. This clonotype originated in a male donor aged 60 or over with stage II lung adenocarcinoma. The sample in question was peripheral blood mononuclear cells, obtained before any cancer treatment. CDR3 bases: TGTGCCAGCAGCTCCGGACTAGCGGGAAGAAAGTCCTACGAGCAGTACTTC. It is translated as CASSSGLAGRKSYEQYF.